These 25 T cell receptor beta chains originate from one sample sequenced in a study of response to subunit inactivated influenza vaccine. TCRdb re-derived calls from the RT-PCR reads in MiXCR, one entry per CDR3 protein. The data show about 650,000 distinct CDR3 sequences, about 14% seen once. The sample here was PBMCs from blood, taken roughly 15 days before vaccination. All receptors derive from a man in his fifties who received an inactivated influenza vaccine.

The chain employs TRBV3-1 and TRBJ2-5, with TRBD2 matching 14 bases. The germline V gene encodes CDR1 LGHDT and CDR2 YNNKEL (reference sequence). The CDR3 has 15 residues. Unmatched junction bases numbered 1, after V lost 2 bases and J lost 5 bases. This chain's CDR3 is CASSQRTSGRETQYF. The CDR3 DNA reads TGTGCCAGCAGCCAACGGACTAGCGGGAGGGAGACCCAGTACTTC.

V usage is TRBV18 and J usage is TRBJ2-4; TRBD1 agrees at 7 bases. The germline CDR1 and CDR2 sequences are KGHSH and LQKENI. With 4 bases clipped from V and 11 bases from J, the junction kept 8 bases outside the gene matches. There are 13 residues in the CDR3. The CDR3: CASSLLGQSLQYF. For the CDR3, the DNA is TGTGCCAGCTCACTGCTGGGACAGTCTCTTCAGTACTTC.

In this sample, this clonotype turned up many times. The chain combines TRBV4-2 with TRBJ2-4; 12 bases fit TRBD1. This CDR3 is built from 14 residues. The V and J ends lost 3 bases and 13 bases, in that order; junction bases with no gene match: 7. The germline V gene encodes CDR1 LGHNA and CDR2 YNFKEQ. CDR3 residues: CASSQGQGAFPQYF. The CDR3 DNA sequence: TGTGCCAGCAGCCAGGGACAGGGGGCTTTTCCACAGTACTTC.

This clonotype was seen a handful of times. This CDR3 reads CSALVYGYTF. CDR3 sequence (DNA): TGCAGTGCCCTAGTCTATGGCTACACCTTC. V is TRBV20-1 and J is TRBJ1-2; no definite D call. Per the germline V gene, CDR1 is DFQATT and CDR2 is SNEGSKA (reference sequence). Trimming shortened V by 6 bases and J by 4 bases, and 6 bases separated the two germline ends. The CDR3 consists of 10 residues.

This clonotype was seen ten or more times. The genes are TRBV7-2 and TRBJ2-3; TRBD2 matches 13 bases. V lost 5 bases, J lost 3 bases, and 5 bases stayed unmatched. CDR3 length: 16 residues. Per the germline V gene, CDR1 is SGHTA and CDR2 is FQGNSA. The chain's CDR3 is CASSGTSGGATDTQYF. The CDR3 DNA sequence: TGTGCCAGCAGCGGAACTAGCGGGGGGGCGACAGATACGCAGTATTTT.

This clonotype was recorded at least ten times. The V gene is TRBV28, the J gene TRBJ2-1; TRBD2 matches at 12 bases. Germline V CDR1 and CDR2: MDHEN, SYDVKM. V gave up 7 bases and J gave up 6 bases; unmatched junction bases: 7. The CDR3 loop spans 15 amino acids. CDR3 sequence (DNA): TGTGCCAGCAAACCAGGACTAGCGGGATTCAATGAGCAGTTCTTC. It codes for CASKPGLAGFNEQFF.

This clonotype was counted many times. The chain links TRBV7-2 to TRBJ2-7, with 7 positions matching TRBD2. The length of the CDR3 is 15 residues. From germline, CDR1 is SGHTA and CDR2 FQGNSA. Trimming removed 3 bases from V and 2 bases from J; junction bases left unmatched: 7. Here the CDR3 reads CASSFVGGGPYEQYF. The CDR3 bases are TGTGCCAGCAGCTTCGTCGGGGGAGGGCCCTACGAGCAGTACTTC.

This chain uses TRBV5-1 with TRBJ2-3; 10 bases agree with TRBD1. This CDR3 comprises 15 residues. Germline V gene lookup returns CDR1 SGHRS and CDR2 YFSETQ. J gave up 4 bases and V 9 bases, and 11 bases lay outside the gene matches. The CDR3 DNA sequence: TGCGCCACCCAGGAAAGACAGGGGGCGTCAGATACGCAGTATTTT. This gives the protein CATQERQGASDTQYF.

There are many counts of this clonotype. The chain recombines TRBV29-1 with TRBJ1-1; D gene unclear. The germline V and J ends were trimmed by 5 bases and 3 bases, with 13 bases remaining between them. Germline CDR1 and CDR2: SQVTM and ANQGSEA. CDR3 size: 13 residues. CDR3 loop: CSVSALGDTEAFF. Here the CDR3 DNA reads TGCAGCGTTTCGGCCCTAGGAGACACTGAAGCTTTCTTT.

The chain uses TRBV18 and TRBJ1-1; the D is unclear. The CDR3 spans 14 residues. The ends were cut back, 5 bases at V and 11 bases at J, with 21 bases in the middle. Germline CDR1 KGHSH, CDR2 LQKENI. The CDR3 sequence is CASSSGSLDNMAFF. The CDR3 DNA reads TGTGCCAGCTCATCGGGTTCTCTCGATAATATGGCTTTCTTT.

A few counts support this clonotype. The genes are TRBV4-3 and TRBJ2-1, with D perhaps assigned TRBD1 or TRBD2 (5 bases each). Trimming cost V 1 base and J 4 bases, with 17 bases left between them. The CDR3 is 17 amino acids. The V gene's germline CDR1 is LGHNA and CDR2 YSLEER. CDR3 in amino acids: CASSQAHGALVYNEQFF. For the CDR3, the DNA is TGCGCCAGCAGCCAAGCCCACGGGGCGCTAGTTTACAATGAGCAGTTCTTC.

This clonotype was counted a few times. V gene TRBV4-3 combines with J gene TRBJ2-7, with D uncertain. V shed 0 bases and J shed 0 bases, with 6 bases lying between them. Germline V gene data show CDR1 as LGHNA and CDR2 as YSLEER. CDR3 length: 14 residues. CDR3 amino acids: CASSQDWHSYEQYF. In nucleotides, the CDR3 is TGCGCCAGCAGCCAAGATTGGCACTCCTACGAGCAGTACTTC.

This clonotype was counted only a few times. The rearrangement links TRBV7-2 to TRBJ2-2; the match to TRBD2 covers 10 bases. The CDR3 is 16 residues long. V lost 4 bases to trimming and J lost 10 bases; unmatched junction nucleotides: 12. Germline CDR1 reads SGHTA; CDR2 reads FQGNSA. CDR3 amino acids: CASSSLGSGGITELFF. In DNA, the CDR3 is TGTGCCAGCAGCTCCCTAGGTAGCGGGGGGATAACGGAGCTGTTTTTT.

This clonotype appeared a few times. The rearrangement joins TRBV12-3 or TRBV12-4 to TRBJ2-7; D is perhaps TRBD2 (6 bases). V was trimmed by 3 bases and J by 3 bases, leaving 12 bases between them. CDR3 length: 14 amino acids. In DNA, the CDR3 is TGTGCCAGCAGTTTGCGGGGCACAGTCTACGAGCAGTACTTC. It is translated as CASSLRGTVYEQYF.

This clonotype occurred a few times. The chain recombines TRBV7-9 with TRBJ1-1; perhaps TRBD1 as D (6 bases). V shed 5 bases and J shed 7 bases, with 17 bases lying between them. The CDR3 contains 14 residues. Per the germline V gene, CDR1 is SEHNR and CDR2 is FQNEAQ (reference sequence). The CDR3: CASSPVSGASEAFF. The CDR3 DNA follows: TGTGCCAGCAGCCCCGTGTCGGGGGCGAGTGAAGCTTTCTTT.

The V gene is TRBV12-3 or TRBV12-4, the J gene TRBJ1-5; D is perhaps TRBD1 (6 bases). The V end was cut by 5 bases, the J end by 7 bases, with 12 bases between. This CDR3 is 13 amino acids long. CDR3 protein: CASSQGLWQPQHF. The DNA for the CDR3 is TGTGCCAGCAGTCAGGGGCTCTGGCAGCCCCAGCATTTT.

This clonotype was detected ten times or more. This chain joins TRBV29-1 and TRBJ1-5; possibly TRBD1 for D (6 bases). CDR3 length: 13 residues. V was cut by 4 bases and J by 0 bases, with 7 bases left in between. The V gene's germline CDR1 is SQVTM and CDR2 ANQGSEA. CDR3 bases: TGCAGCGTTGGAGGGGGTAGCAATCAGCCCCAGCATTTT. It translates to CSVGGGSNQPQHF. The full variable domain, rest sourced from reference TRBV29-1 and TRBJ1-5, is SAVISQKPSRDICQRGTSLTIQCQVDSQVTMMFWYRQQPGQSLTLIATANQGSEATYESGFVIDKFPISRPNLTFSTLTVSNMSPEDSSIYLCSVGGGSNQPQHFGDGTRLSIL.

This chain joins TRBV4-3 and TRBJ2-2; D not resolved. Trimming pared 0 bases from V and 7 bases from J, leaving 12 bases between. The germline V gene encodes CDR1 LGHNA and CDR2 YSLEER. The CDR3 totals 15 residues. For the CDR3, the DNA is TGCGCCAGCAGCCAAGACCCTAACTCGTACGGGGAGCTGTTTTTT. Amino acid sequence: CASSQDPNSYGELFF.

The CDR3 is CASSFDGYVEQYF. CDR3 sequence (DNA): TGCGCCAGCAGCTTCGACGGATACGTCGAGCAGTACTTC. The chain uses TRBV5-1 and TRBJ2-7, with unresolved D. V was cut by 2 bases and J by 6 bases, with 12 bases left in between. Germline V gene sequence: CDR1 SGHRS, CDR2 YFSETQ. The CDR3 runs to 13 residues.

The CDR3 loop reads CSAPLGEKLFF. The CDR3 DNA reads TGCAGTGCCCCCCTAGGGGAAAAACTGTTTTTT. The V gene is TRBV20-1, the J gene TRBJ1-4, with D unclear. The CDR3 consists of 11 residues. Trimming removed 6 bases at V and 8 bases at J, with 10 bases between. Germline V gene sequence: CDR1 DFQATT, CDR2 SNEGSKA (reference sequence).

This clonotype was seen many times. The V call is TRBV11-2, the J call TRBJ2-1; a possible D gene is TRBD2 (5 bases). Germline V gene lookup returns CDR1 SGHAT and CDR2 FQNNGV. The CDR3 loop spans 15 amino acids. V was trimmed by 8 bases and J by 5 bases, leaving 19 bases between them. CDR3 coding DNA: TGTGCCAGCGGCCGACTCGAGGGAAATAACAATGAGCAGTTCTTC. It specifies CASGRLEGNNNEQFF.

In this sample, this clonotype turned up a few times. The chain carries TRBV20-1 and TRBJ2-1, with TRBD1 matching 8 bases. The CDR3 covers 17 residues. Germline-derived CDR1 and CDR2 are DFQATT and SNEGSKA (reference sequence). J was trimmed by 1 base and V by 1 base; bases with no gene match: 9. This CDR3 is CSARGQGASGSYNEQFF. The CDR3 nucleotides read TGCAGTGCTAGAGGTCAGGGGGCGAGTGGGTCCTACAATGAGCAGTTCTTC.

CDR3 in DNA: TGCAGCGTTGGGTGGGGGGTCGACACAGATACGCAGTATTTT. Translating it yields CSVGWGVDTDTQYF. This chain connects TRBV29-1 to TRBJ2-3; tentative D call: TRBD2 (6 bases). Trimming left V 4 bases short and J 2 bases short, with 13 bases between. Looked up from germline, CDR1 is SQVTM and CDR2 is ANQGSEA. This CDR3 has 14 amino acids.

The table lists this clonotype with a few counts. CDR3 coding DNA: TGCAGTGCTAGAGCGGCCCTGTGGTTGGATGAGACCCAGTACTTC. Amino acid sequence: CSARAALWLDETQYF. V and J are TRBV20-1 and TRBJ2-5; no clear D gene. The ends were cut back, 1 base at V and 5 bases at J, with 17 bases in the middle. This CDR3 spans 15 amino acids. CDR1 is DFQATT, CDR2 SNEGSKA, per germline (reference sequence).

This clonotype was seen more than once but under ten times. CDR3 nucleotide sequence: TGTGCCAGCGGAACGAGCTCCTACAATGAGCAGTTCTTC. As protein: CASGTSSYNEQFF. V usage is TRBV12-3 or TRBV12-4 and J usage is TRBJ2-1, with D uncertain. The CDR3 has 13 residues. V was trimmed by 8 bases and J by 0 bases, leaving 8 bases between them.